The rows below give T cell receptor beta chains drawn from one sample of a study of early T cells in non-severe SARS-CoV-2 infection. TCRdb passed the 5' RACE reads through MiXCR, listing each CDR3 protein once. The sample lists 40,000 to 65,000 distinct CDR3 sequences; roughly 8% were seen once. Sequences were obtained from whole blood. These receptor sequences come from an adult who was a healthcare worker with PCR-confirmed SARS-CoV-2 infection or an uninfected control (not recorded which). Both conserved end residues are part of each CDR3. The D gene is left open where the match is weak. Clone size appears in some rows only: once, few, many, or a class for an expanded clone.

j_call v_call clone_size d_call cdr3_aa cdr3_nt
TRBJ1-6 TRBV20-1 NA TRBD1 CSATHRTGSSPLHF TGCAGTGCTACACACCGGACAGGGAGCTCACCCCTCCACTTT
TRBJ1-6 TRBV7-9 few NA CASSLKSLHF TGTGCCAGCAGCTTAAAATCCCTCCACTTT
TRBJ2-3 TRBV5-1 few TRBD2 CASSGGEGDTQYF TGCGCCAGCAGCGGAGGGGAGGGGGATACGCAGTATTTT
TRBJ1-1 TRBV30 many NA CAWMGHRNTEAFF TGTGCCTGGATGGGGCACAGGAACACTGAAGCTTTCTTT
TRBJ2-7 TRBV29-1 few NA CSVFLAYEQYF TGCAGCGTTTTCCTAGCCTACGAGCAGTACTTC
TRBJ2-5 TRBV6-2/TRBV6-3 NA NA CASSYSTDQETQYF TGTGCCAGCAGTTACTCGACGGACCAAGAGACCCAGTACTTC
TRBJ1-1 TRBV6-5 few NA CASSYSTQNTEAFF TGTGCCAGCAGTTACTCAACGCAGAACACTGAAGCTTTCTTT
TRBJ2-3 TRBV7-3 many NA CATPWGDTQYF TGTGCCACCCCTTGGGGAGATACGCAGTATTTT
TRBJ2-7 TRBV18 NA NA CASSPGYSPREQYF TGTGCCAGCTCACCAGGGTACAGCCCTAGGGAGCAGTACTTC
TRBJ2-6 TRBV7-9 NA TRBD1 CASSSTDRTLAGANVLTF TGTGCCAGCAGCTCGACGGACAGGACTCTTGCTGGGGCCAACGTCCTGACTTTC
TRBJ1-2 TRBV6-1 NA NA CASRTVSNYGYTF TGTGCCAGCAGGACAGTGAGTAACTATGGCTACACCTTC
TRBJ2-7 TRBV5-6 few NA CASRRGHYEQYF TGTGCCAGCAGACGAGGGCACTACGAGCAGTACTTC
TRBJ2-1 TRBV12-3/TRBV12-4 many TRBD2 CASSLRLAGRTGYNEQFF TGTGCCAGCAGTTTGCGTCTAGCGGGCCGAACGGGCTACAATGAGCAGTTCTTC
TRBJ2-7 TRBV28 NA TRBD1 CASSSTGQGFSYEQYF TGTGCCAGCAGTTCAACGGGACAGGGGTTCTCCTACGAGCAGTACTTC
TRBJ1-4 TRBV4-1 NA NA CASSQDGGPTNEKLFF TGCGCCAGCAGCCAAGATGGGGGGCCCACTAATGAAAAACTGTTTTTT
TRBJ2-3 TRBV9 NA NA CASSLGEADTQYF TGTGCCAGCAGCCTGGGGGAGGCAGATACGCAGTATTTT
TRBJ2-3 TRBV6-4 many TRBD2 CASSDSTSGGADTQYF TGTGCCAGCAGTGACTCGACTAGCGGGGGGGCAGATACGCAGTATTTT
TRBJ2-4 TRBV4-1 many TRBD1 CASSQDLGQAQNIQYF TGCGCCAGCAGCCAAGATTTAGGACAGGCTCAAAACATTCAGTACTTC
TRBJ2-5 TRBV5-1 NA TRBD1 CASSVPGQGPETQYF TGCGCCAGCAGCGTGCCGGGACAGGGGCCGGAGACCCAGTACTTC
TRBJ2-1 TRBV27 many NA CASSPRTYNEQFF TGTGCCAGCAGTCCGCGAACCTACAATGAGCAGTTCTTC
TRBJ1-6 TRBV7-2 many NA CASSLAGGVLSPLHF TGTGCCAGCAGCTTAGCGGGTGGAGTTTTGTCACCCCTCCACTTT
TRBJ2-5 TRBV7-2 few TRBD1 CASSSWTGVQETQYF TGTGCCAGCAGCTCCTGGACAGGGGTCCAAGAGACCCAGTACTTC
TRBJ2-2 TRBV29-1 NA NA CSARNTGELFF TGCAGCGCCCGCAACACCGGGGAGCTGTTTTTT
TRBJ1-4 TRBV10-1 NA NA CASSESPVLGEKLFF TGCGCCAGCAGTGAGTCCCCTGTCCTCGGGGAAAAACTGTTTTTT
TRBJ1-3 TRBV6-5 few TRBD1 CASSRSPGQGARNTIYF TGTGCCAGCAGTCGCTCTCCGGGACAGGGGGCTAGAAACACCATATATTTT
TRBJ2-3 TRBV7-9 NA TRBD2 CASSRTSGYTDTQYF TGTGCCAGCAGCCGGACTAGCGGGTACACAGATACGCAGTATTTT
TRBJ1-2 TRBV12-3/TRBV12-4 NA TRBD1 CASSVDRGNGYTF TGTGCCAGCAGTGTGGACAGGGGTAATGGCTACACCTTC
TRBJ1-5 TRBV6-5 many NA CASSYSGGNQPQHF TGTGCCAGCAGTTACTCAGGGGGCAATCAGCCCCAGCATTTT
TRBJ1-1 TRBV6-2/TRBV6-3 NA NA CASSWGFNTEAFF TGTGCCAGCAGTTGGGGCTTCAACACTGAAGCTTTCTTT
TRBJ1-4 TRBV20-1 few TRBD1 CSAWGQDNEKLFF TGCAGTGCCTGGGGACAGGATAATGAAAAACTGTTTTTT
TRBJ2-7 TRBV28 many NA CASSLISYEQYF TGTGCCAGCAGTTTAATTAGCTACGAGCAGTACTTC
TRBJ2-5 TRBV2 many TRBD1 CASEDRFAASRETQYF TGTGCCAGCGAGGACAGGTTTGCGGCGAGTAGAGAGACCCAGTACTTC
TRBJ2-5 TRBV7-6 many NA CASSFAAGRAVAETQYF TGTGCCAGCAGCTTCGCTGCGGGACGGGCGGTAGCGGAGACCCAGTACTTC
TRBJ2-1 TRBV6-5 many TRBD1 CASSYMDRGGNEQFF TGTGCCAGCAGTTACATGGACAGGGGAGGCAATGAGCAGTTCTTC
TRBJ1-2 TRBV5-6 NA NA CASRGGANYGYTF TGTGCCAGCAGGGGAGGGGCTAACTATGGCTACACCTTC
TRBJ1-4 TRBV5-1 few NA CASSLAWGTNEKLFF TGCGCCAGCAGCTTGGCATGGGGCACTAATGAAAAACTGTTTTTT
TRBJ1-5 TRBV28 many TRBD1 CASRHTGTGNQPQHF TGTGCCAGCAGACATACCGGGACAGGGAATCAGCCCCAGCATTTT
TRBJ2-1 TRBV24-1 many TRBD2 CATSVLSGSSYNEQFF TGTGCCACCAGTGTTCTTAGCGGGAGCTCCTACAATGAGCAGTTCTTC
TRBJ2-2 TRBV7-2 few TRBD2 CASLRGGIRTGELFF TGTGCCAGCCTGAGGGGAGGGATTCGCACCGGGGAGCTGTTTTTT
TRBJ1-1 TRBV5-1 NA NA CASSLGGLVAFF TGCGCCAGCAGCTTGGGGGGCCTAGTAGCTTTCTTT
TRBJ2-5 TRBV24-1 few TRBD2 CATSKGLAGETQYF TGTGCCACCAGTAAGGGGCTAGCGGGAGAGACCCAGTACTTC
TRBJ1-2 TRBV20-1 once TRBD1 CSAMDRGNGYTF TGCAGTGCAATGGACAGGGGGAATGGCTACACCTTC
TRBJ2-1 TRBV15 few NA CATSRPNLLDTNEQFF TGTGCCACCAGCAGACCCAACCTACTAGATACCAATGAGCAGTTCTTC